Listed below are T cell receptor beta chains from one sample, sequenced in a study of shared clonotypes between healthy human individuals. This table comes from immunoSEQ multiplex PCR, and its TCRdb copy is limited to in-frame clones, with some not included. The sample has some 2,000,000 clones, approximately 94% seen once; the top ten hold around 0.13%. Sequenced sample: naive CD4+ T cells sorted from blood. The receptors stem from a man between 18 and 29 years old in good health. Each CDR3 is given with its conserved first and last residue. Fields, in order: D gene, clone size, V gene, J gene, CDR3 protein, CDR3 DNA. D genes are given only for firm matches. A row's size may be missing; if present it is once, few, many or a size class.

-,-,TRBV14,TRBJ1-1,CASSQVNTEAFF,TGTGCCAGCAGCCAGGTGAACACTGAAGCTTTCTTT
-,-,TRBV5-4,TRBJ2-1,CASSLVSWGSYNEQFF,TGTGCCAGCAGCTTGGTGTCGTGGGGCTCCTACAATGAGCAGTTCTTC
TRBD2,-,TRBV7-7,TRBJ2-3,CASSPLAGRGPDTQYF,TGTGCTAGCAGCCCCCTAGCGGGGCGAGGGCCAGATACGCAGTATTTT
TRBD1,-,TRBV6-6,TRBJ1-4,CASRGTGGNEKLFF,TGTGCCAGCAGGGGGACAGGGGGTAATGAAAAACTGTTTTTT
-,-,TRBV18,TRBJ1-1,CASSPPGGAGEAFF,TGTGCCAGCTCACCACCGGGCGGGGCTGGTGAAGCTTTCTTT
-,-,TRBV4-1,TRBJ2-7,CASSLRGGGLGYEQYF,TGCGCCAGCAGCCTCCGTGGGGGGGGCCTTGGGTACGAGCAGTACTTC
-,-,TRBV10-3,TRBJ2-1,CAISESAASSYNEQFF,TGTGCCATCAGTGAGTCCGCGGCGAGCTCCTACAATGAGCAGTTCTTC
TRBD2,few,TRBV30,TRBJ2-7,CAWRAGDWSYEQYF,TGTGCCTGGAGAGCGGGAGATTGGTCCTACGAGCAGTACTTC
-,-,TRBV2,TRBJ1-2,CASSAPQDAHYGYTF,TGTGCCAGCAGCGCACCACAGGATGCGCACTATGGCTACACCTTC
-,-,TRBV6-5,TRBJ2-5,CASGGWVPGQETQYF,TGTGCCAGCGGGGGGTGGGTTCCCGGTCAAGAGACCCAGTACTTC
-,-,TRBV27,TRBJ2-2,CASSLTSSRTHTGELFF,TGTGCCAGCAGTCTCACCTCAAGCCGCACTCACACCGGGGAGCTGTTTTTT
TRBD2,-,TRBV7-9,TRBJ2-3,CASSPSGSRADTQYF,TGTGCCAGCAGCCCCAGCGGGAGTCGTGCAGATACGCAGTATTTT
-,-,TRBV29-1,TRBJ1-1,CSAQGGENTEAFF,TGCAGTGCGCAAGGTGGGGAGAACACTGAAGCTTTCTTT
-,-,TRBV4-3,TRBJ1-2,CASSSVPGRGRTNYGYTF,TGCGCCAGCAGCAGCGTCCCCGGCAGGGGCCGTACTAACTATGGCTACACCTTC
TRBD1,-,TRBV5-6,TRBJ1-1,CASSHLDRDHTEAFF,TGTGCCAGCAGCCACCTGGACAGGGACCACACTGAAGCTTTCTTT
TRBD1,-,TRBV5-8,TRBJ1-5,CASSMTGVGNQPQHF,TGTGCCAGCAGCATGACAGGGGTAGGCAATCAGCCCCAGCATTTT
-,-,TRBV18,TRBJ1-3,CASSSQPGAGNTIYF,TGTGCCAGCTCCTCTCAACCGGGGGCTGGAAACACCATATATTTT
-,-,TRBV6-6,TRBJ2-5,CASSYGRGVETQYF,TGTGCCAGCAGTTACGGTAGGGGCGTGGAGACCCAGTACTTC
TRBD1,once,TRBV6-6,TRBJ2-2,CASSLRDRGRELFF,TGTGCCAGCAGTCTCCGGGACAGGGGTAGGGAGCTGTTTTTT
TRBD1,-,TRBV6-6,TRBJ2-7,CASDRGRMYEQYF,TGTGCCAGCGACAGGGGGCGGATGTACGAGCAGTACTTC
TRBD1,-,TRBV27,TRBJ1-5,CASSLGLGGRVNQPQHF,TGTGCCAGCAGTTTGGGGCTAGGGGGCAGGGTCAATCAGCCCCAGCATTTT
-,-,TRBV7-6,TRBJ1-3,CASSPHLGSGNTIYF,TGTGCCAGCAGCCCGCACCTGGGCTCTGGAAACACCATATATTTT
-,-,TRBV7-2,TRBJ2-3,CASSLRPALSTDTQYF,TGTGCCAGCAGCTTACGGCCAGCGTTGAGCACAGATACGCAGTATTTT
-,once,TRBV30,TRBJ2-5,CAFNPTGGETQYF,TGTGCCTTTAATCCGACAGGAGGGGAGACCCAGTACTTC
-,-,TRBV7-2,TRBJ1-2,CASSSNQGASYGYTF,TGTGCCAGCAGCTCCAATCAGGGAGCAAGCTATGGCTACACCTTC
-,-,TRBV7-2,TRBJ2-7,CASSLGRGSSYEQYF,TGTGCCAGCAGCTTAGGTCGGGGGAGCTCCTACGAGCAGTACTTC
-,-,TRBV28,TRBJ2-5,CASSNLLGREEETQYF,TGTGCCAGCAGTAACCTATTAGGCAGGGAGGAAGAGACCCAGTACTTC
-,-,TRBV11-3,TRBJ1-1,CASSPGTHTEAFF,TGTGCCAGCAGCCCCGGGACACACACTGAAGCTTTCTTT
TRBD1,-,TRBV6-1,TRBJ2-2,CATRQGHRPAELFF,TGTGCCACCCGACAGGGCCACCGGCCCGCGGAGCTGTTTTTT
-,once,TRBV9,TRBJ1-1,CASSVEGGGETEAFF,TGTGCCAGCAGCGTAGAGGGGGGAGGCGAGACTGAAGCTTTCTTT
-,-,TRBV2,TRBJ1-4,CASGPVPGTNEKLFF,TGTGCCAGCGGTCCCGTACCGGGTACTAATGAAAAACTGTTTTTT
-,-,TRBV19,TRBJ1-3,CASSIRSWAGNTIYF,TGTGCCAGTAGTATTAGGTCCTGGGCTGGAAACACCATATATTTT
TRBD1,-,TRBV2,TRBJ1-1,CASSETLAGGKAFF,TGTGCCAGCAGTGAGACCTTGGCAGGGGGCAAAGCTTTCTTT
TRBD1,-,TRBV7-9,TRBJ1-4,CASVQGAKREKLFF,TGTGCCAGCGTACAGGGGGCTAAAAGAGAAAAACTGTTTTTT
TRBD1,once,TRBV5-4,TRBJ1-4,CASSPGTGAFEKLFF,TGTGCCAGCAGCCCGGGGACAGGGGCGTTTGAAAAACTGTTTTTT
-,-,TRBV19,TRBJ1-6,CASSILDYNSPLHF,TGTGCCAGTAGTATCCTTGATTATAATTCACCCCTCCACTTT
-,-,TRBV12-5,TRBJ1-1,CASGGPRGPVYTEAFF,TGTGCTAGTGGTGGGCCCCGGGGGCCCGTTTACACTGAAGCTTTCTTT
-,-,TRBV30,TRBJ1-2,CAWSVSGTLEVRYTF,TGTGCCTGGAGTGTAAGCGGCACCTTGGAGGTCCGCTACACCTTC
TRBD1,-,TRBV6-5,TRBJ2-7,CASSRQGNEQYF,TGTGCCAGCAGCCGACAGGGGAACGAGCAGTACTTC
-,once,TRBV5-4,TRBJ2-2,CASSSPPAANTGELFF,TGTGCCAGCAGCTCACCACCGGCTGCGAACACCGGGGAGCTGTTTTTT
-,-,TRBV18,TRBJ1-4,CASSARGEEKLFF,TGTGCCAGCTCTGCGCGGGGCGAAGAAAAACTGTTTTTT
-,-,TRBV11-1,TRBJ1-2,CASSLGTDVGYGYTF,TGTGCCAGCAGCTTAGGGACGGATGTTGGCTATGGCTACACCTTC
-,-,TRBV6-5,TRBJ2-7,CASRAGGGGTYEQYF,TGTGCCAGCAGGGCAGGGGGGGGAGGAACCTACGAGCAGTACTTC
TRBD2,-,TRBV19,TRBJ2-7,CASSRSGQRSYEQYF,TGTGCCAGTAGTCGTAGCGGGCAGCGGTCCTACGAGCAGTACTTC
-,-,TRBV19,TRBJ1-5,CASNPTGKSNQPQHF,TGTGCCAGTAACCCGACAGGTAAAAGCAATCAGCCCCAGCATTTT
-,-,TRBV18,TRBJ2-3,CASSPLVTHPPLTDTQYF,TGTGCCAGCTCACCCCTGGTTACTCATCCTCCCCTCACAGATACGCAGTATTTT
TRBD1,-,TRBV27,TRBJ1-1,CASSLSTQTGVDTEAFF,TGTGCCAGCAGTTTATCAACCCAGACAGGGGTGGACACTGAAGCTTTCTTT
-,once,TRBV20-1,TRBJ1-1,CSARGGVKAFF,TGCAGTGCAAGAGGAGGAGTTAAGGCTTTCTTT
-,-,TRBV5-4,TRBJ2-7,CASSLGGWAPYEQYF,TGTGCCAGCAGCTTGGGAGGGTGGGCCCCCTACGAGCAGTACTTC
-,-,TRBV11-2,TRBJ2-5,CASSHPGIETQYF,TGTGCCAGCAGCCACCCGGGGATAGAGACCCAGTACTTC
-,-,TRBV30,TRBJ2-5,CAWSRGSWETQYF,TGTGCCTGGAGCAGGGGAAGCTGGGAGACCCAGTACTTC
-,-,TRBV28,TRBJ2-6,CASSFPSGANVLTF,TGTGCCAGCAGTTTCCCCTCTGGGGCCAACGTCCTGACTTTC
-,-,TRBV6-1,TRBJ1-2,CASSEEELRVGGYTF,TGTGCCAGCAGTGAAGAGGAGTTGAGGGTAGGTGGCTACACCTTC